This paragraph reports one T cell receptor (beta chain). No antigen is known for it. Trimming removed 8 bases from V and 5 bases from J; junction bases left unmatched: 2. The CDR3 length is 13 residues. Looked up from germline, CDR1 is MRHNA and CDR2 is SNTAGT. This record belongs to a study of T cells in Graves' hyperthyroidism and ophthalmopathy. The wider study: Peripheral blood was obtained at initial diagnosis, preceding any treatment.

Amplification of TCR beta CDR3 regions used RNA as the template. The HTBI primer set was used in a first-round RT-PCR of the TCR CDR3. From the multiplex PCR reads, TCRdb called clonotypes with MiXCR, one entry per CDR3 protein. Of about 460,000 distinct CDR3 sequences in the sample, 22% were seen once. PBMCs were collected from a roughly 10 ml volume of fresh peripheral blood. General study results and limits: Patients with ophthalmopathy were separated from those with stable hyperthyroidism by a 13 V-J model. Before onset, ophthalmopathy was predicted by the model a median around 6 months earlier.

The chain employs TRBV6-4 and TRBJ1-4; 10 positions agree with TRBD1. The receptor was derived from a woman between 65 and 79 years old with Graves' ophthalmopathy. The sample was blood. CDR3: CASPGQGNEKLFF. The DNA for the CDR3 is TGTGCCAGCCCGGGACAGGGGAATGAAAAACTGTTTTTT.